This T cell receptor beta chain originates from a study of blood T cell repertoires in COVID-19. Researchers sorted participants into cohorts using their self-reported clinical history. This CDR3 has 15 residues. Germline trimming cut 4 bases from V and 9 bases from J; bases unmatched to any gene: 13. CDR1 and CDR2 (germline): MNHEY, SVGAGI. The protocol was immunoSEQ multiplex PCR, while the TCRdb copy is restricted to in-frame clones and leaves out a portion. The sample holds 350,000 or so clones, around nine tenths seen once. The sequence was obtained from a woman aged 25 to 45 who had been exposed to COVID-19. Sequencing input: PBMCs or T cells enriched from blood (not recorded which). The rearrangement joins TRBV6-5 to TRBJ2-7, with 9 bases that match TRBD2. The CDR3 nucleotides are TGTGCCAGCAGTTTCGTAGCGGGAGAGTCCCAGGCGCAGTACTTC. It yields the protein CASSFVAGESQAQYF.